A single sample gave rise to the 17 T cell receptor beta chains below, sequenced in a study of blood T cell repertoires in COVID-19. Only in-frame clones appear in the TCRdb table, and some are missing; sequencing was by immunoSEQ multiplex PCR. This sample carries 59,000 or so clones, about 70% of them seen once, and the ten largest clones take around 18%. Specimen: peripheral blood. These receptors were taken from a woman between 45 and 65 years old with active or convalescent COVID-19.

The chain has TRBV2 and TRBJ2-7, with TRBD1 matching 10 bases. With V trimmed by 7 bases and J by 1 base, 7 bases remained unmatched. The CDR3 totals 15 residues. Germline CDR1 SNHLY, CDR2 FYNNEI. CDR3 protein: CASTSGQGRSYEQYF. The DNA for the CDR3 is TGTGCCAGCACCTCGGGACAGGGGCGGTCCTACGAGCAGTACTTC. The full variable domain, completed using reference TRBV2 and TRBJ2-7, is EPEVTQTPSHQVTQMGQEVILRCVPISNHLYFYWYRQILGQKVEFLVSFYNNEISEKSEIFDDQFSVERPDGSNFTLKIRSTKLEDSAMYFCASTSGQGRSYEQYFGPGTRLTVT.

This clone was seen more than once but under ten times. The chain carries TRBV7-9 and TRBJ2-1; 7 positions agree with TRBD1. The CDR3 loop spans 15 amino acids. V was clipped by 5 bases and J by 8 bases; unmatched bases: 12. The germline V gene encodes CDR1 SEHNR and CDR2 FQNEAQ (reference sequence). The CDR3 sequence: CASSAGITGADEQFF. CDR3 nucleotides: TGTGCCAGCAGCGCAGGTATTACAGGGGCCGATGAGCAGTTCTTC.

This clone was recorded once. This chain uses TRBV19 with TRBJ2-1; tentatively, D is TRBD2 (6 bases). Germline CDR1 and CDR2: LNHDA and SQIVND (reference sequence). Trimming took 7 bases from V and 4 from J, leaving 14 bases between them. CDR3 length equals 14 residues. The CDR3 DNA reads TGTGCCAGTAAGATTGGGGCGGGATACAATGAGCAGTTCTTC. Its protein is CASKIGAGYNEQFF.

V usage is TRBV28 and J usage is TRBJ2-1, with a possible D match to TRBD2 (6 bases). The CDR3 is 15 amino acids. In germline, CDR1 is MDHEN, CDR2 SYDVKM. The V and J ends lost 6 bases and 2 bases respectively, with 14 bases between them. The CDR3 here is CASRPSGRTYNEQFF. The CDR3 DNA follows: TGTGCCAGCAGACCAAGCGGGCGCACCTACAATGAGCAGTTCTTC.

This clone appeared a few times. The gene calls are TRBV7-9 and TRBJ2-2, with 13 bases matching TRBD2. This CDR3 is 17 amino acids long. The J segment lost 5 bases and the V segment lost 6 bases, leaving 9 bases of the junction unmatched. Per germline, CDR1 SEHNR and CDR2 FQNEAQ (reference sequence). CDR3 region: CASSFPGLAGRTGELFF. CDR3 nucleotide sequence: TGTGCCAGCAGTTTCCCGGGACTAGCGGGAAGAACCGGGGAGCTGTTTTTT.

In this sample, this clone turned up a few times. The chain has TRBV27 and TRBJ2-7, with D possibly matching TRBD1 (5 bases). The CDR3 spans 14 residues. The ends were cut back, 6 bases at V and 0 bases at J, with 12 bases in the middle. Germline V lookup: CDR1 MNHEY, CDR2 SMNVEV (reference sequence). In nucleotides, the CDR3 is TGTGCCAGCAGGAGGACACCCAGCTCCTACGAGCAGTACTTC. It translates to CASRRTPSSYEQYF.

The rearrangement joins TRBV5-1 to TRBJ2-2; 8 bases match TRBD2. Germline V gives CDR1 SGHRS, CDR2 YFSETQ. V was clipped by 2 bases and J by 4 bases; unmatched bases: 4. This CDR3 is built from 15 residues. The DNA for the CDR3 is TGCGCCAGCAGCTTACAACGGGAGGGCACCGGGGAGCTGTTTTTT. Encoded protein: CASSLQREGTGELFF.

Ten or more counts support this clone. Different DNA sequences within this sample yield the same CDR3. This rearrangement joins TRBV29-1 to TRBJ1-1; TRBD1 matches at 12 bases. Trimming at V came to 3 bases and at J to 1 base, leaving 3 bases not matched to a gene. This CDR3 has 15 residues. Germline values: CDR1 SQVTM, CDR2 ANQGSEA. CDR3 sequence (DNA): TGCAGCGTTGAGGGACAGGGGGCAAGGAACACTGAAGCTTTCTTT. It is translated as CSVEGQGARNTEAFF.

This clone was counted between two and nine times. This chain links TRBV7-9 with TRBJ2-3; a possible D gene is TRBD1 (5 bases). CDR3 size: 14 residues. Germline V lookup: CDR1 SEHNR, CDR2 FQNEAQ (reference sequence). V gave up 3 bases and J gave up 2 bases, with 9 bases separating them. The CDR3 here is CASSLQGYTDTQYF. The CDR3 coding sequence is TGTGCCAGCAGCTTGCAGGGCTACACAGATACGCAGTATTTT.

This rearrangement joins TRBV5-1 to TRBJ1-1; D not resolved. The CDR3 is 15 amino acids. Germline CDR1 reads SGHRS; CDR2 reads YFSETQ. V gave up 0 bases and J gave up 3 bases, with 12 bases separating them. CDR3 DNA sequence: TGCGCCAGCAGCTTGGCTTTTACAGCAGACACTGAAGCTTTCTTT. This encodes CASSLAFTADTEAFF.

Comments on this clone: The limits of the CDR3 on the DNA are not certain, so only TCRdb's listed CDR3 is given. The chain links TRBV28 to TRBJ2-7; TRBD1, the table's D call, was not compared with the DNA. Germline CDR1 reads MDHEN; CDR2 reads SYDVKM. A total of 12 residues make up the CDR3, ends included. The CDR3 loop is CASSSSTGGQYF.

J is TRBJ1-2 and V is TRBV13; D is perhaps TRBD1 (5 bases). Trimming took off 1 base at V and 2 bases at J, with 5 bases between the two ends. Germline V gene data show CDR1 as PRHDT and CDR2 as FYEKMQ (reference sequence). This CDR3 is built from 13 residues. CDR3 loop: CASSLAGNYGYTF. The CDR3 DNA sequence: TGTGCCAGCAGCTTAGCAGGGAACTATGGCTACACCTTC.

The chain recombines TRBV10-3 with TRBJ2-7; tentative D call: TRBD2 (6 bases). Germline CDR1 reads ENHRY; CDR2 reads SYGVKD. There are 13 residues in the CDR3. V lost 6 bases, J lost 2 bases, and 11 bases lay in between. The CDR3 coding sequence is TGTGCCATCAGGAGGGAGGAGGCCTACGAGCAGTACTTC. Residues: CAIRREEAYEQYF.

This chain connects TRBV5-1 to TRBJ1-2; 7 positions match TRBD1. The CDR3 extends over 14 amino acids. V was pared by 4 bases and J by 3 bases, with 6 bases of the junction left unmatched. Germline V gene data show CDR1 as SGHRS and CDR2 as YFSETQ. The DNA for the CDR3 is TGCGCCAGCAGCATCGACAGGGTAGACTATGGCTACACCTTC. Translated, it gives CASSIDRVDYGYTF.

This clone was recorded only once. The V call is TRBV7-9, the J call TRBJ2-5, with D possibly being TRBD2 (6 bases). Between the trimmed V and J ends, which lost 4 bases and 5 bases, there was a span of 8 bases. The CDR3 totals 12 residues. Germline V gene sequence: CDR1 SEHNR, CDR2 FQNEAQ (reference sequence). CDR3 region: CASSWGGETQYF. The CDR3 region has the DNA TGTGCCAGCAGCTGGGGAGGCGAGACCCAGTACTTC.

The chain has TRBV5-4 and TRBJ2-3, with 7 positions matching TRBD2. V dropped 2 bases and J dropped 4; count of bases not matched to a gene: 4. Germline lookup yields CDR1 SGHNT and CDR2 YYREEE (reference sequence). The CDR3 runs 14 residues. The CDR3 loop is CASSLGGRPDTQYF. In DNA, the CDR3 is TGTGCCAGCAGCTTAGGCGGGAGACCAGATACGCAGTATTTT.

The sample holds a few counts of this clone. The V call is TRBV5-1, the J call TRBJ1-5; 7 bases map to TRBD1. The CDR3 has 14 residues. Germline CDR1 SGHRS, CDR2 YFSETQ. J was trimmed by 5 bases and V by 4 bases; bases with no gene match: 6. CDR3 protein: CASSPGTVDQPQHF. CDR3 DNA: TGCGCCAGCAGCCCGGGGACAGTAGATCAGCCCCAGCATTTT.